This TCR beta chain emerged from a study of blood T cell repertoires in COVID-19. Study-wide background: Acute-phase and convalescent COVID-19 samples originated in the United States, Italy and Spain. Sources were T cells, B-cell-depleted T cells, or PBMCs; the material itself was cDNA or gDNA.

V lost 3 bases, J lost 2 bases, and 12 bases lay in between. This CDR3 has 14 residues. Germline CDR1 reads SGHRS; CDR2 reads YFSETQ. Authors' methods: Reference gene primer amplification gave estimated nucleated cell counts. Data came from immunoSEQ multiplex PCR; TCRdb stores just in-frame clones and leaves some out. From that table come the V and J calls and clone size; the DNA was used to work out D and trimming. The table shows 35,000 to 55,000 clones, with around nine tenths occurring only once. V gene TRBV5-1 combines with J gene TRBJ2-7, with D perhaps matching TRBD2 (6 bases). This clonotype was obtained from a human donor in a cohort sampled during active COVID-19. Material for sequencing was peripheral blood. CDR3 sequence: CASSSGTDPYEQYF. CDR3 nucleotide sequence: TGCGCCAGCAGCTCCGGGACTGACCCCTACGAGCAGTACTTC.